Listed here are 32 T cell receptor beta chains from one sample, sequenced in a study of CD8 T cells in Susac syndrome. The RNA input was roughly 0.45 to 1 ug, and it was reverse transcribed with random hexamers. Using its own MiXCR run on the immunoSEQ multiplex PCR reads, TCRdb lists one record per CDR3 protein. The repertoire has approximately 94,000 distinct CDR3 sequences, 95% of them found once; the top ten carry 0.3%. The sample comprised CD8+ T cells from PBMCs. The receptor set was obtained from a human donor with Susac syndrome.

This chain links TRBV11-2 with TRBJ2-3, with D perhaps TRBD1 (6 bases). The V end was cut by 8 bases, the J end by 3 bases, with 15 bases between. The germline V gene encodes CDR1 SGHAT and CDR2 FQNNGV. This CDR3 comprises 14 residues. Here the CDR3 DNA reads TGTGCCAGCCGCCAACAGGGATCGACAGATACGCAGTATTTT. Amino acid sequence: CASRQQGSTDTQYF.

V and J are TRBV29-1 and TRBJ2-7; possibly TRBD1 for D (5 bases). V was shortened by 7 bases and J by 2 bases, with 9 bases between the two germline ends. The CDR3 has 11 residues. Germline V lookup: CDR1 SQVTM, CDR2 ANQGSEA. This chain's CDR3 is CSARETYEQYF. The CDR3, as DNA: TGCAGCGCCAGGGAAACCTACGAGCAGTACTTC.

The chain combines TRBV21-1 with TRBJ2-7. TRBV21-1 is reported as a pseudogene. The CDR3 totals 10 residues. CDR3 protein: CASSNQAQIF. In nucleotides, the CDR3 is TGTGCCAGCAGCAATCAGGCACAGATCTTC.

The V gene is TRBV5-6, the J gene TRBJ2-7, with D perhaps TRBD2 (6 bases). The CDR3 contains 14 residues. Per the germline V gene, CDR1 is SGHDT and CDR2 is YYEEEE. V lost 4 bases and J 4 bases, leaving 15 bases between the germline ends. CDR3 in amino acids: CASSRGGIQYEQYF. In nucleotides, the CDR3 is TGTGCCAGCAGCCGGGGCGGGATACAATACGAGCAGTACTTC.

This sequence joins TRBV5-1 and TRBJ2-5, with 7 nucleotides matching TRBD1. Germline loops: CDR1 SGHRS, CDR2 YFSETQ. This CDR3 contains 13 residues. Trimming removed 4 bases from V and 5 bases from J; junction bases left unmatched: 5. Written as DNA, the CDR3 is TGCGCCAGCAGCGAGGGGGCGAGGGAGACCCAGTACTTC. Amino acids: CASSEGARETQYF.

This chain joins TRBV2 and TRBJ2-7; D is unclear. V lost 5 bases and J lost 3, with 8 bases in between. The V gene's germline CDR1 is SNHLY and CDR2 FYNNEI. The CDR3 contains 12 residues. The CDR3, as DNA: TGTGCCAGCAGTTGGGTCGTCTACGAGCAGTACTTC. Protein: CASSWVVYEQYF.

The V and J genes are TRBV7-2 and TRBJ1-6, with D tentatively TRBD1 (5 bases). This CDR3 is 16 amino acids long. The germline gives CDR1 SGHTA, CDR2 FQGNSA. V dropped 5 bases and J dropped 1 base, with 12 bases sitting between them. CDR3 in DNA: TGTGCCAGCAGCCCTACCCAGGGTTCCTATAATTCACCCCTCCACTTT. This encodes CASSPTQGSYNSPLHF.

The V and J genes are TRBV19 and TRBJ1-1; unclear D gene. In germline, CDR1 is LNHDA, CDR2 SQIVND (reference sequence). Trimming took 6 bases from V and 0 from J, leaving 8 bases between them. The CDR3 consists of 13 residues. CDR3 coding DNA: TGTGCCAGTAGCGGAGAATTGAACACTGAAGCTTTCTTT. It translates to CASSGELNTEAFF.

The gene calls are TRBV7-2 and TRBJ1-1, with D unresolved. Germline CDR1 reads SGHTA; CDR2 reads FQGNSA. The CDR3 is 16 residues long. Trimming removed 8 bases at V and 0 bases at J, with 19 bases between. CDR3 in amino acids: CASSWSGGRMNTEAFF. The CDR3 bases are TGTGCCAGCTCTTGGTCTGGTGGGCGGATGAACACTGAAGCTTTCTTT.

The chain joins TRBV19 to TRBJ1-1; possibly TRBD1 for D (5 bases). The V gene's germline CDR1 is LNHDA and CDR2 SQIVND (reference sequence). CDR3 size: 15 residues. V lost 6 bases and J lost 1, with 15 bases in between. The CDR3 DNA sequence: TGTGCCAGTAGCGACCCAGGGTCCTCGAACACTGAAGCTTTCTTT. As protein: CASSDPGSSNTEAFF.

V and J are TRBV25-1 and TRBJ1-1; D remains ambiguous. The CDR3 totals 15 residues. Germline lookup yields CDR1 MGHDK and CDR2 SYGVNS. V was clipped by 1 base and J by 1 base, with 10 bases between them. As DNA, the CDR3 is TGTGCCAGCAGTGAATGGGGAGGAAAGAACACTGAAGCTTTCTTT. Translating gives CASSEWGGKNTEAFF.

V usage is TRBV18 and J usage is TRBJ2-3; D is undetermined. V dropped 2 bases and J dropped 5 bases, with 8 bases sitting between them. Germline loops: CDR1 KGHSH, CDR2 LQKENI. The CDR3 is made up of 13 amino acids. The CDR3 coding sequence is TGTGCCAGCTCACCATCTCTGGAAGATACGCAGTATTTT. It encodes CASSPSLEDTQYF. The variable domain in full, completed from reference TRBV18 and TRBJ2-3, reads NAGVMQNPRHLVRRRGQEARLRCSPMKGHSHVYWYRQLPEEGLKFMVYLQKENIIDESGMPKERFSAEFPKEGPSILRIQQVVRGDSAAYFCASSPSLEDTQYFGPGTRLTVL.

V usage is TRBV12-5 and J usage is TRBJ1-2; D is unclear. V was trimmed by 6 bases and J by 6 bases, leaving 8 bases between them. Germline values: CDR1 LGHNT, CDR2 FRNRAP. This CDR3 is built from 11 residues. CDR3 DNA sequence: TGTGCTAGTGGCACAGATCATGGCTACACCTTC. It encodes CASGTDHGYTF.

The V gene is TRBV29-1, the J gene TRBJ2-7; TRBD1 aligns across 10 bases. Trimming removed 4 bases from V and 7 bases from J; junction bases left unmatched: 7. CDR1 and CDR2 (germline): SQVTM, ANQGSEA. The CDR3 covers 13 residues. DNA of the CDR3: TGCAGCGTTGCGAGGGACAGGGGTGATGAGCAGTACTTC. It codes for CSVARDRGDEQYF.

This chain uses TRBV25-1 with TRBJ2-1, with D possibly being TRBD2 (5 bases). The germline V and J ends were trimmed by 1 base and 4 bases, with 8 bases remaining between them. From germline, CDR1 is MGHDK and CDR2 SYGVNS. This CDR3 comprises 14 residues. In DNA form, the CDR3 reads TGTGCCAGCAGTGAATCGAGGGATTACAATGAGCAGTTCTTC. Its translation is CASSESRDYNEQFF.

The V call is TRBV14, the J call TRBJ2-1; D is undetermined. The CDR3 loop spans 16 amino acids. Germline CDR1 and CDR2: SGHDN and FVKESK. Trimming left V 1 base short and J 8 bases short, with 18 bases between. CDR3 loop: CASSQGGRRLKDEQFF. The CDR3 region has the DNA TGTGCCAGCAGCCAAGGCGGCAGGCGTCTCAAGGATGAGCAGTTCTTC.

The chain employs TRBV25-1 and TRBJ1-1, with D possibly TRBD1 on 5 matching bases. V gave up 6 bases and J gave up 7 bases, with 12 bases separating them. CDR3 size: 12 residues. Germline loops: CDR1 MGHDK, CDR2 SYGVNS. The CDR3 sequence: CASSDRGSEAFF. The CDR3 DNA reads TGTGCCAGCAGCGATCGGGGGAGTGAAGCTTTCTTT. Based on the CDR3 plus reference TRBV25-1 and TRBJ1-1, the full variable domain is EADIYQTPRYLVIGTGKKITLECSQTMGHDKMYWYQQDPGMELHLIHYSYGVNSTEKGDLSSESTVSRIRTEHFPLTLESARPSHTSQYLCASSDRGSEAFFGQGTRLTVV.

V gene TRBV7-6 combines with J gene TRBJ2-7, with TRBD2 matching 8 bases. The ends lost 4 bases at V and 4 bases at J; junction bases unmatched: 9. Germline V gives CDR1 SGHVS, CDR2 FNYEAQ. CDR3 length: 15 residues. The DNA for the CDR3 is TGTGCCAGCAGCTCCACCCGAGCTAGCGGGTACGAGCAGTACTTC. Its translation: CASSSTRASGYEQYF. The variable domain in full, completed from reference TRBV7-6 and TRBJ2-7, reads GAGVSQSPRYKVTKRGQDVALRCDPISGHVSLYWYRQALGQGPEFLTYFNYEAQQDKSGLPNDRFSAERPEGSISTLTIQRTEQRDSAMYRCASSSTRASGYEQYFGPGTRLTVT.

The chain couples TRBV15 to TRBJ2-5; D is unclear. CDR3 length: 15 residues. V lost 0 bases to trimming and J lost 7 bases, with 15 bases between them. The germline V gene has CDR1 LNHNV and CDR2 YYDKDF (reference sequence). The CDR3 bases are TGTGCCACCAGCAGAGATCGTACGTTGGAAGGGACCCAGTACTTC. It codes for CATSRDRTLEGTQYF.

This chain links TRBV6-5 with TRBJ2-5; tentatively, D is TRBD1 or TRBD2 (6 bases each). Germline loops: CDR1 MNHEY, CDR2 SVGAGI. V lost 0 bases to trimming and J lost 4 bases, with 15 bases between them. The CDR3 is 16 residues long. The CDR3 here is CASSYSGGNGRETQYF. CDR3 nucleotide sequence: TGTGCCAGCAGTTACTCAGGGGGGAATGGACGAGAGACCCAGTACTTC.

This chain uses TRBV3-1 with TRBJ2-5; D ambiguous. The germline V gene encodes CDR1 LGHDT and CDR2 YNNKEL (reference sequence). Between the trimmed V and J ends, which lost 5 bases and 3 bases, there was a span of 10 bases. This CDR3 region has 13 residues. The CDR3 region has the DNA TGTGCCAGCAGCTCTTACCCCGAAGAGACCCAGTACTTC. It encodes CASSSYPEETQYF.

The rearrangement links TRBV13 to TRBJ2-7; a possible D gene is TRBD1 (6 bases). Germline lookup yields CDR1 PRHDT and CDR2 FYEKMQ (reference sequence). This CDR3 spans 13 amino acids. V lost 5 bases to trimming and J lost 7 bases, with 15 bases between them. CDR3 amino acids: CASSAGTSVEQYF. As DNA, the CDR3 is TGTGCCAGCAGCGCCGGGACATCCGTAGAGCAGTACTTC.

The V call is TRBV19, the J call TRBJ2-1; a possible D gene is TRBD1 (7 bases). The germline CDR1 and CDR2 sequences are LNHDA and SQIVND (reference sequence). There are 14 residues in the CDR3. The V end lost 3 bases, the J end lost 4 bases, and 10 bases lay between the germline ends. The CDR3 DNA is TGTGCCAGTAGTATGACAGGGACTTACAATGAGCAGTTCTTC. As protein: CASSMTGTYNEQFF. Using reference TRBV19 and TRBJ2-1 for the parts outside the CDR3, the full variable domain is DGGITQSPKYLFRKEGQNVTLSCEQNLNHDAMYWYRQDPGQGLRLIYYSQIVNDFQKGDIAEGYSVSREKKESFPLTVTSAQKNPTAFYLCASSMTGTYNEQFFGPGTRLTVL.

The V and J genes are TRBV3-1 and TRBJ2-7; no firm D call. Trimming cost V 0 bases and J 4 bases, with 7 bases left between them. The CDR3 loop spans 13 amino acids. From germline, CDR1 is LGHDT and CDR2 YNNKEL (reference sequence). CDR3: CASSQEGPYEQYF. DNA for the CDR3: TGTGCCAGCAGCCAAGAGGGCCCTTACGAGCAGTACTTC.

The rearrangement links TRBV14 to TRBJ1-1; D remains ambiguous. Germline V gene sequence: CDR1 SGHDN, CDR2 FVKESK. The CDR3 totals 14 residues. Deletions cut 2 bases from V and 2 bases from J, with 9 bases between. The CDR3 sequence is CASSQREKNTEAFF. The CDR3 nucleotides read TGTGCCAGCAGCCAACGGGAAAAAAACACTGAAGCTTTCTTT.

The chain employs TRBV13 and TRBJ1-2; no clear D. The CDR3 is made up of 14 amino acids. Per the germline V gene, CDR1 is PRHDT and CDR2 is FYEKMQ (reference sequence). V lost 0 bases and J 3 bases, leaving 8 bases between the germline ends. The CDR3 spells CASSLGTADYGYTF. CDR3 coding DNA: TGTGCCAGCAGCTTAGGCACAGCCGACTATGGCTACACCTTC.

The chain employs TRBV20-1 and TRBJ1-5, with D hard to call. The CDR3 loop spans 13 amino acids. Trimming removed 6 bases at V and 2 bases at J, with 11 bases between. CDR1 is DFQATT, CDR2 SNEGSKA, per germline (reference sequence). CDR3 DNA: TGCAGTGCGAACCCCCTGGGCAATCAGCCCCAGCATTTT. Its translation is CSANPLGNQPQHF.

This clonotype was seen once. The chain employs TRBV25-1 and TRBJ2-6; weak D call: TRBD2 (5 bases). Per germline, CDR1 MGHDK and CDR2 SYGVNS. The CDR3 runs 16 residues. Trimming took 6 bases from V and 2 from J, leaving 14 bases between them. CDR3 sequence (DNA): TGTGCCAGCAGGGCCCCCTCGGAGGCTGGGGCCAACGTCCTGACTTTC. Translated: CASRAPSEAGANVLTF. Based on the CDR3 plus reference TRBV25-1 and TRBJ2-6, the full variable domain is EADIYQTPRYLVIGTGKKITLECSQTMGHDKMYWYQQDPGMELHLIHYSYGVNSTEKGDLSSESTVSRIRTEHFPLTLESARPSHTSQYLCASRAPSEAGANVLTFGAGSRLTVL.

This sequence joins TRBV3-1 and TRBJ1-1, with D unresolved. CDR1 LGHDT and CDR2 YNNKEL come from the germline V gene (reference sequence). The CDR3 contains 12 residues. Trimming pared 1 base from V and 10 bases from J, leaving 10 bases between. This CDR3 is CASSQGDLIAFF. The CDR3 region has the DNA TGTGCCAGCAGCCAAGGGGATCTTATAGCTTTCTTT. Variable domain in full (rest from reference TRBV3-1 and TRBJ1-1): DTAVSQTPKYLVTQMGNDKSIKCEQNLGHDTMYWYKQDSKKFLKIMFSYNNKELIINETVPNRFSPKSPDKAHLNLHINSLELGDSAVYFCASSQGDLIAFFGQGTRLTVV.

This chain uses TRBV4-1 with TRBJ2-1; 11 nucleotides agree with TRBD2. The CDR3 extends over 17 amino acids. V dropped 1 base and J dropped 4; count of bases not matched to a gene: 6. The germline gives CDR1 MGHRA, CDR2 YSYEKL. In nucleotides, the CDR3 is TGCGCCAGCAGCCAAGGCCCCGCTAGCGGGAGGTACAATGAGCAGTTCTTC. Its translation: CASSQGPASGRYNEQFF.

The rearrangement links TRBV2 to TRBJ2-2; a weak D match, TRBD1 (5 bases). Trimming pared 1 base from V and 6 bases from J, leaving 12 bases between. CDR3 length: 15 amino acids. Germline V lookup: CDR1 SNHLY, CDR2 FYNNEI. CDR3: CASSEGRVSSGELFF. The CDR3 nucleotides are TGTGCCAGCAGTGAAGGCAGGGTTTCTTCCGGGGAGCTGTTTTTT.

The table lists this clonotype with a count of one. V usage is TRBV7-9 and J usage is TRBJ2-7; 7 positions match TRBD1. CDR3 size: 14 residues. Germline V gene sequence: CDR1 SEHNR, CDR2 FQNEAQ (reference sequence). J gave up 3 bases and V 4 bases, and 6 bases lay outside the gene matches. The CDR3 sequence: CASSSPDRSYEQYF. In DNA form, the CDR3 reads TGTGCCAGCAGCTCACCGGACAGGAGCTACGAGCAGTACTTC.